This T cell receptor (beta chain) was captured in a study of T cells in Graves' hyperthyroidism and ophthalmopathy. Study in general: Peripheral blood collection took place at initial diagnosis, before any treatment. The study's findings and limits: Blood also carried most thyroid clonotypes expanded above 0.001. The model's output predicted ophthalmopathy at a median of around 7 months prior to onset.

Of note for this clonotype: What it binds is unknown.

CDR1 is LNHNV, CDR2 YYDKDF, per germline (reference sequence). The V end was cut by 0 bases, the J end by 6 bases, with 10 bases between. This CDR3 spans 14 amino acids. The CDR3 regions of TCR beta were amplified from RNA transcripts. The HTBI primer set was used in a first-round RT-PCR of the TCR CDR3. TCRdb used MiXCR to reprocess the multiplex PCR reads, holding one entry per CDR3 protein. The repertoire holds some 400,000 distinct CDR3 sequences, with around 14% as singletons. The genes are TRBV15 and TRBJ2-3; D perhaps matches TRBD2 (6 bases). The sequenced sample was blood. This TCR derives from a woman in her sixties with Graves' hyperthyroidism. The CDR3: CATSRDRDSDTQYF. The CDR3 coding sequence is TGTGCCACCAGCAGAGACCGGGACTCTGATACGCAGTATTTT.